Listed below are T cell receptor beta chains from one sample, sequenced in a study of T cell repertoires in cytomegalovirus infection. TCRdb reprocessed the reads via MiXCR and lists one record per CDR3 protein. Of some 170,000 distinct CDR3 sequences listed, approximately 18% are singletons. The sequenced sample was CD8+ T cells from PBMCs. The receptors shown here come from a human donor in good health (CMV status not recorded). Some clones in this sample may be carry-over from other donors' samples. Each CDR3 is given with its conserved first and last residue. A D gene is named only where the DNA matches it firmly. Size is omitted from some rows. Given values are once, few, many or a class for expanded clones.

v_call: TRBV4-3
d_call: -
clone_size: many
j_call: TRBJ2-7
cdr3_nt: TGCGCCAGCAGCCAAGATACCCCCCAGGGTGGGGTCTACGAGCAGTACTTC
cdr3_aa: CASSQDTPQGGVYEQYF

v_call: TRBV7-8
d_call: -
clone_size: -
j_call: TRBJ2-1
cdr3_nt: TGTGCCAGCGGACCGGGACATTTGTTCTTC
cdr3_aa: CASGPGHLFF

v_call: TRBV7-9
d_call: TRBD2
clone_size: few
j_call: TRBJ2-1
cdr3_nt: TGTGCCAGCAGTACAACTAGCGGGGTAACATACAATGAGCAGTTCTTC
cdr3_aa: CASSTTSGVTYNEQFF

v_call: TRBV11-2
d_call: TRBD2
clone_size: -
j_call: TRBJ2-5
cdr3_nt: TGTGCCAGCAGCTTGCGGGGGGGCGAAGAGACCCAGTACTTC
cdr3_aa: CASSLRGGEETQYF

v_call: TRBV6-2/TRBV6-3
d_call: TRBD1
clone_size: -
j_call: TRBJ2-7
cdr3_nt: TGTGCCAGCAGTTACACGGACAGGGGGCTATGGTACGAGCAGTACTTC
cdr3_aa: CASSYTDRGLWYEQYF

v_call: TRBV7-2
d_call: -
clone_size: -
j_call: TRBJ2-2
cdr3_nt: TGTGCCAGCAGCTTAAACGCGGGGTTTGTCACCGGGGAGCTGTTTTTT
cdr3_aa: CASSLNAGFVTGELFF

v_call: TRBV7-2
d_call: -
clone_size: -
j_call: TRBJ1-3
cdr3_nt: TGTGCCAGCAGCTTAGTGAGACAGCAGATCTCTGGAAACACCATATATTTT
cdr3_aa: CASSLVRQQISGNTIYF

v_call: TRBV6-4
d_call: -
clone_size: few
j_call: TRBJ1-5
cdr3_nt: TGTGCCAGCAGCATAGGGACCGTCACTAATCAGCCCCAGCATTTT
cdr3_aa: CASSIGTVTNQPQHF

v_call: TRBV19
d_call: -
clone_size: -
j_call: TRBJ1-1
cdr3_nt: TGTGCCAGTACACAGGGTTTCACTGAAGCTTTCTTT
cdr3_aa: CASTQGFTEAFF

v_call: TRBV4-2
d_call: TRBD2
clone_size: few
j_call: TRBJ2-1
cdr3_nt: TGTGCCAGCAGCCAAGAACGCGCGGGGGGATACAATGAGCAGTTCTTC
cdr3_aa: CASSQERAGGYNEQFF

v_call: TRBV27
d_call: TRBD2
clone_size: -
j_call: TRBJ2-1
cdr3_nt: TGTGCCAGCAGTACACCGACTAGCAATACCATCTACAATGAGCAGTTCTTC
cdr3_aa: CASSTPTSNTIYNEQFF

v_call: TRBV7-2
d_call: -
clone_size: -
j_call: TRBJ1-5
cdr3_nt: TGTGCCAGCAGCGACCGCAATCAGCCCCAGCATTTT
cdr3_aa: CASSDRNQPQHF

v_call: TRBV7-9
d_call: -
clone_size: -
j_call: TRBJ1-2
cdr3_nt: TGTGCCAGCAGCTTATCGGACCTGGCTCGGGACTACACCTTC
cdr3_aa: CASSLSDLARDYTF

v_call: TRBV5-4
d_call: -
clone_size: few
j_call: TRBJ2-3
cdr3_nt: TGTGCCAGCAGCTTGGTTGCGGGGGCCGACACAGATACGCAGTATTTT
cdr3_aa: CASSLVAGADTDTQYF

v_call: TRBV20-1
d_call: TRBD1
clone_size: few
j_call: TRBJ2-5
cdr3_nt: TGCAGTGCTAGGGGACAGTTGGAGACCCAGTACTTC
cdr3_aa: CSARGQLETQYF

v_call: TRBV7-9
d_call: -
clone_size: few
j_call: TRBJ1-5
cdr3_nt: TGTGCCAGCAGCTTAGGAAGGGATCAGCCCCAGCATTTT
cdr3_aa: CASSLGRDQPQHF